Listed below are T cell receptor beta chains from one sample, sequenced in a study of neurological immune-mediated disorders. In TCRdb, the 5' RACE reads were re-called with MiXCR into one record per CDR3 protein. There are some 80,000 distinct CDR3 sequences in the sample; about 5% occur only once, and roughly 7.3% lies in the top ten. The sample consisted of PBMCs. Receptors were obtained from a woman aged 55-69 years with multiple sclerosis. Each CDR3 is given with its conserved first and last residue. D genes are given only for firm matches. Some rows have no size entry. The others give once, few or many, or a class for an expanded clone.

>TRBV3-1|TRBJ2-4|many|-
CASSDYSQGTLAKNIQYF
TGTGCCAGCAGCGACTACTCTCAGGGGACTCTAGCCAAAAACATTCAGTACTTC
>TRBV5-1|TRBJ1-4|many|TRBD1
CASSWETGVNEKLFF
TGCGCCAGCAGCTGGGAGACAGGGGTCAATGAAAAACTGTTTTTT
>TRBV7-7|TRBJ2-5|-|-
CASSPQGTSQETQYF
TGTGCCAGCAGCCCCCAGGGGACCTCCCAAGAGACCCAGTACTTC
>TRBV2|TRBJ1-5|many|-
CASSGGLTHNQPQHF
TGTGCCAGCAGCGGGGGACTCACGCACAATCAGCCCCAGCATTTT
>TRBV18|TRBJ2-7|many|TRBD1
CASSLDRGSYEQYF
TGTGCCAGCTCCTTGGACAGGGGATCCTACGAGCAGTACTTC
>TRBV12-3/TRBV12-4|TRBJ2-1|-|-
CASSWAVGNKQFF
TGTGCCAGCAGTTGGGCGGTAGGGAACAAGCAGTTCTTC
>TRBV12-3/TRBV12-4|TRBJ2-1|many|-
CASSLAGLTNEQFF
TGTGCCAGCAGTTTAGCAGGACTAACAAATGAGCAGTTCTTC
>TRBV7-9|TRBJ2-1|few|TRBD2
CASTASGIYNEQFF
TGTGCCAGCACCGCTAGCGGGATCTACAATGAGCAGTTCTTC
>TRBV20-1|TRBJ2-3|-|-
CSARRASDTQYF
TGCAGTGCTAGAAGGGCCTCGGATACGCAGTATTTT
>TRBV5-1|TRBJ1-1|many|-
CASSLSSSNTEAFF
TGCGCCAGCAGCTTGAGTTCGTCGAACACTGAAGCTTTCTTT
>TRBV10-3|TRBJ2-7|many|TRBD1
CAINQGQGWEQYF
TGTGCCATCAACCAAGGACAGGGCTGGGAGCAGTACTTC
>TRBV5-8|TRBJ1-6|many|TRBD1
CASSFGTGKTSPLHF
TGTGCCAGCAGCTTCGGGACAGGCAAGACTTCACCCCTCCACTTT
>TRBV11-2|TRBJ1-5|many|-
CASSLDRGQPQHF
TGTGCCAGCAGCTTAGACAGGGGACAGCCCCAGCATTTT
>TRBV7-9|TRBJ2-3|many|-
CASSLGVNTQYF
TGTGCCAGCAGCTTAGGGGTGAATACGCAGTATTTT
>TRBV20-1|TRBJ1-1|many|-
CSGWKWTEAFF
TGCAGTGGATGGAAGTGGACTGAAGCTTTCTTT
>TRBV2|TRBJ1-5|-|TRBD1
CASRNRDRGLNQPQHF
TGTGCCAGCAGGAACCGGGACAGGGGACTCAATCAGCCCCAGCATTTT
>TRBV2|TRBJ2-5|-|TRBD1
CASRGTVGQETQYF
TGTGCCAGCAGGGGGACAGTCGGGCAAGAGACCCAGTACTTC
>TRBV5-1|TRBJ2-7|many|-
CASRDPGWPYEQYF
TGCGCCAGCCGGGACCCAGGGTGGCCCTACGAGCAGTACTTC
>TRBV9|TRBJ2-5|many|TRBD2
CASSVGRSGGLQETQYF
TGTGCCAGCAGCGTAGGGAGGAGCGGGGGGCTCCAAGAGACCCAGTACTTC
>TRBV5-1|TRBJ1-2|many|-
CASSLTENYGYTF
TGCGCCAGCAGCTTGACTGAAAACTATGGCTACACCTTC
>TRBV7-8|TRBJ2-1|many|-
CASSLYGRRGQFF
TGTGCCAGCAGCTTGTACGGCCGCCGAGGGCAGTTCTTC
>TRBV12-3/TRBV12-4|TRBJ2-1|many|TRBD2
CASSRTSGGPSYNEQFF
TGTGCCAGCAGCAGGACTAGCGGGGGGCCGTCCTACAATGAGCAGTTCTTC
>TRBV12-3/TRBV12-4|TRBJ2-2|many|TRBD2
CASSFLAGDTGELFF
TGTGCCAGCAGTTTTCTAGCGGGGGACACCGGGGAGCTGTTTTTT
>TRBV20-1|TRBJ1-1|many|-
CSARDGAGDTEAFF
TGCAGTGCTAGAGATGGGGCAGGGGACACTGAAGCTTTCTTT
>TRBV5-5|TRBJ1-1|many|-
CASSLEGLEWRRTEAFF
TGTGCCAGCAGCTTGGAGGGCCTAGAATGGCGAAGGACTGAAGCTTTCTTT
>TRBV7-9|TRBJ2-5|many|TRBD2
CASSFMGGETQYF
TGTGCCAGCAGCTTTATGGGAGGGGAGACCCAGTACTTC
>TRBV29-1|TRBJ2-7|many|-
CSVASGAGYEQYF
TGCAGCGTTGCGTCGGGGGCGGGGTACGAGCAGTACTTC
>TRBV6-4|TRBJ2-3|many|-
CASSASPGSTDTQYF
TGTGCCAGCAGTGCTTCTCCAGGTAGCACAGATACGCAGTATTTT
>TRBV5-1|TRBJ1-4|many|-
CASSLGLENEKLFF
TGCGCCAGCAGCTTGGGGCTAGAGAATGAAAAACTGTTTTTT
>TRBV20-1|TRBJ2-3|many|TRBD2
CSAVAGGNTDTQYF
TGCAGTGCTGTAGCGGGGGGGAACACAGATACGCAGTATTTT
>TRBV29-1|TRBJ2-1|many|TRBD2
CSVDSFAGGHNEQFF
TGCAGCGTCGATTCTTTTGCGGGGGGGCACAATGAGCAGTTCTTC
>TRBV12-3/TRBV12-4|TRBJ1-1|many|-
CASSFFGAGNTEAFF
TGTGCCAGCAGTTTTTTCGGGGCGGGGAACACTGAAGCTTTCTTT
>TRBV7-9|TRBJ2-1|many|-
CASSPPAAGSYNEQFF
TGTGCCAGCAGCCCCCCAGCGGCGGGCTCCTACAATGAGCAGTTCTTC
>TRBV6-5|TRBJ1-1|many|-
CASSYGRNTEAFF
TGTGCCAGCAGTTACGGACGGAACACTGAAGCTTTCTTT
>TRBV5-1|TRBJ2-2|many|TRBD1
CASSSDRGGGELFF
TGCGCCAGCAGTTCTGACAGGGGTGGCGGGGAGCTGTTTTTT
>TRBV19|TRBJ1-1|few|-
CASSEKGTTEAFF
TGTGCCAGTAGTGAAAAGGGGACCACTGAAGCTTTCTTT
>TRBV5-1|TRBJ2-3|many|-
CASSLAVTDTQYF
TGCGCCAGCAGCTTGGCGGTTACAGATACGCAGTATTTT
>TRBV3-1|TRBJ2-3|many|TRBD1
CASSSGTGGYTDTQYF
TGTGCCAGCAGCTCCGGGACAGGGGGTTATACAGATACGCAGTATTTT
>TRBV5-1|TRBJ1-1|many|-
CASSPAGGFAGAFF
TGCGCCAGCAGCCCGGCCGGGGGGTTCGCTGGAGCTTTCTTT
>TRBV7-7|TRBJ2-3|-|-
CASSLSSLVDTQYF
TGTGCTAGCAGCTTAAGTTCCCTGGTAGATACGCAGTATTTT
>TRBV10-3|TRBJ2-7|many|-
CAISEFAAEQYF
TGTGCCATCAGTGAGTTTGCGGCCGAGCAGTACTTC
>TRBV7-9|TRBJ1-1|many|TRBD1
CASSPPGGQGILTEAFF
TGTGCCAGCAGCCCCCCCGGCGGACAGGGTATTTTGACTGAAGCTTTCTTT
>TRBV5-1|TRBJ1-1|many|-
CASRTGSQAWEAFF
TGCGCCAGCCGCACTGGCAGCCAGGCCTGGGAAGCTTTCTTT
>TRBV7-6|TRBJ2-7|many|TRBD1
CASSFTGGHEQYF
TGTGCCAGCAGCTTTACAGGGGGCCACGAGCAGTACTTC
>TRBV7-8|TRBJ1-5|many|TRBD1
CASSLGGGSNQPQHF
TGTGCCAGCAGCTTAGGAGGGGGCAGCAATCAGCCCCAGCATTTT
>TRBV20-1|TRBJ1-3|many|-
CSASSSGRGNTIYF
TGCAGTGCTAGTAGTTCAGGGAGGGGAAACACCATATATTTT
>TRBV15|TRBJ1-6|-|-
CATSPRDFGSPLHF
TGTGCCACCAGCCCCCGGGACTTCGGTTCACCCCTCCACTTT
>TRBV12-3/TRBV12-4|TRBJ1-5|many|TRBD1
CASRPNTGTARSQHF
TGTGCCAGCAGGCCCAACACCGGGACAGCAAGGTCCCAGCATTTT
>TRBV7-6|TRBJ2-7|-|-
CASSLAGELYEQYF
TGTGCCAGCAGCTTAGCGGGGGAGCTCTACGAGCAGTACTTC
>TRBV20-1|TRBJ1-2|many|TRBD1
CSARRTGGHGYTF
TGCAGTGCTAGGCGGACAGGGGGCCATGGCTACACCTTC
>TRBV5-1|TRBJ1-4|-|TRBD1
CASSLGDRVNEKLFF
TGCGCCAGCAGCCTGGGGGACAGGGTTAATGAAAAACTGTTTTTT
>TRBV2|TRBJ2-2|many|-
CASLSDTYRSWGDLLAGELFF
TGTGCCAGCCTCTCGGACACTTACCGCTCTTGGGGCGATCTTCTCGCCGGGGAGCTGTTTTTT
>TRBV18|TRBJ1-1|-|TRBD1
CASSEGQGNTEAFF
TGTGCCAGCTCGGAAGGACAGGGGAACACTGAAGCTTTCTTT
>TRBV20-1|TRBJ2-7|many|-
CSADRSYEQYF
TGCAGTGCGGACCGCTCCTACGAGCAGTACTTC